This TCR beta chain was recovered during a study of blood T cell repertoires in COVID-19 (dated by TCRdb to 2020 to 2021). Regarding the study in general: The collaborator samples originated in the United States, Italy and Spain and spanned the acute and convalescent phases of COVID-19. A freely available public database, intended as a resource for researchers studying the immune response to SARS-CoV-2, is where the repertoires were released. The prospective study material was composed of cDNA or gDNA derived from T cells, B-cell-depleted T cells, or PBMCs. Where HLA class I and class II types were available, the types were taken from metadata supplied by the sample provider, not from assay-based typing. The sample metadata nearly always contained a de-identified subject ID, COVID-19 status, age in years and sex. The samples were drawn from the first 160 participants of the ongoing ImmuneRACE study and from 1,254 subjects provided by 6 global collaborators. The dataset comprised deeply sampled blood TCRbeta repertoires from subjects exposed to, actively infected with, or recovered from COVID-19. Overall study results and their limits: How much clinical and demographic metadata was included differed by source and by participant, and the metadata was provided uncurated.

A remark on this clone: It has no known antigen specificity. There are no base qualities to consult, and no much larger clone falls within one base.

Its CDR3 holds 14 amino acids, cysteine through phenylalanine. Just CDR3 DNA is preserved here, 42 bases in frame from base 1. V and J lose 8 bases and 3 bases, and a span of 13 bases separates them. CDR1 and CDR2, looked up from the germline V gene (reference sequence), are MNHEY and SMNVEV. TCRbeta CDR3 regions were amplified from genomic DNA using the immunoSEQ Assay, a bias-controlled multiplex PCR. Turning to the authors' computational methods: Within the assay, amplification of reference gene primers was used to estimate how many nucleated cells each sample contained. Sequence reads were collapsed and filtered to measure the absolute abundance of every unique TCRbeta CDR3 rearrangement. For each sample, productive Simpson clonality was calculated by taking the square root of Simpson's diversity index across productive rearrangements. Here the immuneACCESS table is served through TCRdb, limited to in-frame sequences with V and J called. Missing clones are a known gap in these copies; in checked studies unresolved V genes cover under half, and the rest lacks a known reason. The V and J calls and clone size were taken over from that table, and D and trimming were inferred from the DNA. This sample has over 150,000 clones in its table, and roughly 80% of those were observed once. The ten largest clonotypes hold 25% to 35% of the sample.

Each collaborating institution followed its own protocols to collect whole blood in K2EDTA tubes. For TCRbeta analysis, collaborators shipped samples in one of three forms: frozen whole blood, isolated PBMCs, or DNA extracted from either of those sample types. Sequenced sample: peripheral blood. The TCR sequence derives from an older woman with acute or convalescent COVID-19. The V gene is TRBV27 and the J gene is TRBJ2-2; tentative D gene TRBD1, with 7 bases matching. The nucleotide sequence is given as TGTGCCAGCGGAGGGGGCGGGGACACCGGGGAGCTGTTTTTT. Translated, it reads CASGGGGDTGELFF.